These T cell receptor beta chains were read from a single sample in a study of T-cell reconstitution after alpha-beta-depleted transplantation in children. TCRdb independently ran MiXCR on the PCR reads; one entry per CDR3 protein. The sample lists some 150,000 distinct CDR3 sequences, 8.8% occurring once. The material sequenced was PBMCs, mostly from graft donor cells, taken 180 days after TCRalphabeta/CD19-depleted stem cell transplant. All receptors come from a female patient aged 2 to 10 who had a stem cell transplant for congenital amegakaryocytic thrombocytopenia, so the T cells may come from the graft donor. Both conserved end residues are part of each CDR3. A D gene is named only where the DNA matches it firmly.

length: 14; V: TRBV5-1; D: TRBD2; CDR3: CASSLEVAGGEQFF
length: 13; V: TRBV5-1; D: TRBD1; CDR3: CASRMGQTYEQYF
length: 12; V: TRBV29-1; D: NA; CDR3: CSVGGSIYEQYF
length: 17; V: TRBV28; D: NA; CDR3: CASSLWWGADSNQPQHF
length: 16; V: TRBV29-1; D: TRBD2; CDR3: CSVAEWGGARQETQYF
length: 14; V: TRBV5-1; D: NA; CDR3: CASSLVDAGDEQFF
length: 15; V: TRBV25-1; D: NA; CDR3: CASSDGYKDTGELFF
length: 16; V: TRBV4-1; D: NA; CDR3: CASSQLQGAINSPLHF
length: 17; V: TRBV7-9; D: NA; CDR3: CASSLGYGGRNPYEQYF
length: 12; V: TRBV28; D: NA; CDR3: CASSFSGQPQHF
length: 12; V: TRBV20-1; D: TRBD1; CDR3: CSAVEDRDEQYF
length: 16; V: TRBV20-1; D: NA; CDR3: CSARVPLKQGNYGYTF
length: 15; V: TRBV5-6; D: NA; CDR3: CASSLPSQNTGELFF
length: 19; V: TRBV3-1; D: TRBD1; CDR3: CASSQLLLPQGANTGELFF
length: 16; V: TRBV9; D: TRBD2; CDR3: CASSQGPGLGFDTQYF
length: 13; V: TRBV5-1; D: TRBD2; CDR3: CASSSPTSVEQFF
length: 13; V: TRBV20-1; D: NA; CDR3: CSARIRGLNGYTF
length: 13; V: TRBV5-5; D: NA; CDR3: CASRYQGTDTQYF
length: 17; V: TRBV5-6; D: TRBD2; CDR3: CASSSLQREWSTDTQYF
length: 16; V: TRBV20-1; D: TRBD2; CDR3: CSARVPTSGISYEQYF
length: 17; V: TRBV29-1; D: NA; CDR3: CSVEDPGRTMYQETQYF
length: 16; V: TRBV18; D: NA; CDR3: CASSPDMAGLSYEQYF
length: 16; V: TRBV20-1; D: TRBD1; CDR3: CSATPPDRGAYNEQFF
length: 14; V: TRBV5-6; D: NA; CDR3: CASSLPGSELEAFF
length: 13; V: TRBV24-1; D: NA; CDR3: CATSDPGQKTEYF
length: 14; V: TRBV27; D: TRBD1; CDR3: CASSGGQGAYEQYF
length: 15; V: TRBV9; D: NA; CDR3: CASSVVGGRNTEAFF
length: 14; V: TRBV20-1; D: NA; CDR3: CSALNRDIVYGYTF
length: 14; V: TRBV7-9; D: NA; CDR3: CASSLDRGVNEQFF
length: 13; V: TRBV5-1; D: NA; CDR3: CASSLGFGTEAFF
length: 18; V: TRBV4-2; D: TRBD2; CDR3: CASSQEPGLAGVRETQYF
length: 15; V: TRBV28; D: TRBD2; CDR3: CASRTLAGGGETQYF
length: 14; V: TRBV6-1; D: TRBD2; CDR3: CASSPTSGRDTQYF